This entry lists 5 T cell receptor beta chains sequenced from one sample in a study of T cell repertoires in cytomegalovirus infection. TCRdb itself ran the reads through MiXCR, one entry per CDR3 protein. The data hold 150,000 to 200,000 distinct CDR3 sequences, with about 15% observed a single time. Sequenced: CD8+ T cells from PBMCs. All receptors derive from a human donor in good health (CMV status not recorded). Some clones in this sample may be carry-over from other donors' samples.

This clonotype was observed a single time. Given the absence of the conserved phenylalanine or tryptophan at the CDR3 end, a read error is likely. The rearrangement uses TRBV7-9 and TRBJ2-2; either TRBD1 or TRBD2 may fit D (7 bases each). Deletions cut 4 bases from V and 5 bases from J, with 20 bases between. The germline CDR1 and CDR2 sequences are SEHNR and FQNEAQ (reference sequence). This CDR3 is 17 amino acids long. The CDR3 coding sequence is TGTGCCAGCAGCTCGCTCGGGAGACAGGGACTAACCGGGGAGCTGTTTTTA. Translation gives CASSSLGRQGLTGELFL.

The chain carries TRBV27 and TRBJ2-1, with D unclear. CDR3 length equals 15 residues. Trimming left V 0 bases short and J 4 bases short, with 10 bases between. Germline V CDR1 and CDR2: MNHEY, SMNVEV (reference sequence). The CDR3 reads CASSLSQYGYNEQFF. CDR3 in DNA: TGTGCCAGCAGTTTATCTCAGTATGGATACAATGAGCAGTTCTTC.

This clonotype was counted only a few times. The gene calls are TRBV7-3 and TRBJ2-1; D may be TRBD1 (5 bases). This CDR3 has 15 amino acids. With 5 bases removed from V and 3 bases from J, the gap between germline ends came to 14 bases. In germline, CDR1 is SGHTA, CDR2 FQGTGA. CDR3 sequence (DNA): TGTGCCAGCAGCCAGGCTACAGGATTCTACAATGAGCAGTTCTTC. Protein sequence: CASSQATGFYNEQFF.

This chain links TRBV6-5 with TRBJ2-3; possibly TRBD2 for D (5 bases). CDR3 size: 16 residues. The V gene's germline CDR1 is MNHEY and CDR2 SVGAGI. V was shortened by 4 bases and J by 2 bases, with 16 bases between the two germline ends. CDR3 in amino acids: CASSSLGVRATDTQYF. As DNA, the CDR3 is TGTGCCAGCAGTTCCCTTGGGGTGAGGGCCACAGATACGCAGTATTTT.

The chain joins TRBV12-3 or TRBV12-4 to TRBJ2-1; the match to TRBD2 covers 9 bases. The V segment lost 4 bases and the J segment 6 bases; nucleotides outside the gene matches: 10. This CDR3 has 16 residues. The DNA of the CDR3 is TGTGCCAGCAGTTCAGTAGCGGGAGCCCCACTCAATGAGCAGTTCTTC. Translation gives CASSSVAGAPLNEQFF.